This T cell receptor (beta chain) was identified during a study of OX40 agonist ivuxolimab in advanced cancers. Trimming took off 5 bases at V and 5 bases at J, with 21 bases between the two ends. This CDR3 spans 16 amino acids. Germline V gene data show CDR1 as LNHDA and CDR2 as SQIVND (reference sequence). Sequenced by immunoSEQ multiplex PCR; TCRdb stores in-frame clones only, minus some. The table records fewer than 80,000 clones, about 89% of them present only once. The sequence was obtained from an adult with an advanced solid tumor such as melanoma, head and neck, liver or kidney cancer. This specimen consisted of CD4+ or CD8+ T cells sorted from blood, obtained in a trial of the OX40 agonist ivuxolimab. This chain connects TRBV19 to TRBJ2-5; tentatively, D is TRBD1 (6 bases). The CDR3 DNA reads TGTGCCAGTAGTTTCAGATCGGGACAACGGCGGGAGACCCAGTACTTC. Amino acid sequence: CASSFRSGQRRETQYF.